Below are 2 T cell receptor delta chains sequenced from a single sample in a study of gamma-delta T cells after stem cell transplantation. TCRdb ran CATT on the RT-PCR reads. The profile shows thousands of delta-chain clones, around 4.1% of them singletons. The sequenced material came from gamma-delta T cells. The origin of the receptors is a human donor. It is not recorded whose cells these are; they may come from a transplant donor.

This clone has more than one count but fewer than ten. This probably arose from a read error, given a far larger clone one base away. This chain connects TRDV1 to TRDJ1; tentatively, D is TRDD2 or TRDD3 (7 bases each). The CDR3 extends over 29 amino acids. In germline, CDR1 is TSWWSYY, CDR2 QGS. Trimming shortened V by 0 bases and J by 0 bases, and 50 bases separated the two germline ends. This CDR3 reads CALGELGFFLRPPGGWIGVGTSYTDKLIF. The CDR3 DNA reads TGTGCTCTTGGGGAACTGGGTTTCTTCCTAAGGCCGCCTGGGGGCTGGATAGGAGTAGGTACTTCCTACACCGATAAACTCATCTTT.

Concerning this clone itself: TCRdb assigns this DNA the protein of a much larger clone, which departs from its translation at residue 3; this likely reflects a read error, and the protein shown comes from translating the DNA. CDR3 amino acids: CARDTLGHTRRTDKLIF. The CDR3 DNA sequence: TGTGCCCGTGACACTCTGGGACATACCCGACGGACCGATAAACTCATCTTT. The V and J genes are TRDV2 and TRDJ1; weak D call: TRDD3 (5 bases). This CDR3 comprises 17 residues. In germline, CDR1 is GEAIGNYY, CDR2 EKD.